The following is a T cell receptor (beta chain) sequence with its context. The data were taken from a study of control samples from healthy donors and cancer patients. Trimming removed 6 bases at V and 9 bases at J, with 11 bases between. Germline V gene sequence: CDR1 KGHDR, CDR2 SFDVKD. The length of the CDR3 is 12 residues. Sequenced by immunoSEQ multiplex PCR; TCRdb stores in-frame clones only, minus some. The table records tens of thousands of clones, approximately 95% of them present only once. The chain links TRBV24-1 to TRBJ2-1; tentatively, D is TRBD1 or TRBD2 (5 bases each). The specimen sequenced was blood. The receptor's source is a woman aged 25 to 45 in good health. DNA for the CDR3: TGTGCCACCAGTCGGGGCTGGGGTGAGCAGTTCTTC. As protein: CATSRGWGEQFF.